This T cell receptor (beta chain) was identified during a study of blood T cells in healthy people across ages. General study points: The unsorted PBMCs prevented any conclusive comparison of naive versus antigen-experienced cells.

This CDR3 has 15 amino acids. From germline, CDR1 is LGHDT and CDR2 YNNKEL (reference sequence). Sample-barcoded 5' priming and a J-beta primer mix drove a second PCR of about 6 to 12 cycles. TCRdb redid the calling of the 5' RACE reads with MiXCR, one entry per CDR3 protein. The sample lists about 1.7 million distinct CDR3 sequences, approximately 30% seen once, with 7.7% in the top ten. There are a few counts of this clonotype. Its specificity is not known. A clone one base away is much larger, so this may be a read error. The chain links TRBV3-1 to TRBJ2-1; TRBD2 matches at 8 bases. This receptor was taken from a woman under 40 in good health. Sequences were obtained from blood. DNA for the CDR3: TGTGCCGGCAGCCTCGTAGCGGGGTCCTACAATGAGCAGTTCTTC. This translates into CAGSLVAGSYNEQFF.